What follows is one TCR beta chain and its context. V gave up 5 bases and J gave up 3 bases; unmatched junction bases: 4. CDR3 length: 15 amino acids. Germline values: CDR1 MNHEY, CDR2 SVGAGI. The data were obtained in a study of blood T cell repertoires in COVID-19. Looking at the study overall: Some COVID-19 samples were acute and others convalescent; all came from the United States, Italy and Spain.

Assay used: immunoSEQ multiplex PCR; TCRdb lists only in-frame clones, some missing. The sample holds a few hundred thousand clones, more than 75% seen once. The sequence was collected from a human donor with acute or convalescent COVID-19. The donor label of this sample is uncertain. V and J are TRBV6-5 and TRBJ2-1, with 10 positions matching TRBD2. Sequences were obtained from peripheral blood. The CDR3 DNA follows: TGTGCCAGCAGTCGGAGGACTAGCGGCTACAATGAGCAGTTCTTC. Translation: CASSRRTSGYNEQFF.